These T cell receptor beta chains were read from a single sample in a study of T cell changes during pregnancy in multiple sclerosis. The protocol was immunoSEQ multiplex PCR, while the TCRdb copy is restricted to in-frame clones and leaves out a portion. There are just over 80,000 clones in the sample; roughly 96% occur only once, and more than 0.85% lies in the top ten. Sequencing was performed on peripheral blood, taken in the second trimester of pregnancy. These receptors came from a female donor with multiple sclerosis, enrolled in a pregnancy study. CDR3s include the opening cysteine and the closing phenylalanine or tryptophan. D genes are given only for firm matches. Some rows have no size entry. The others give once, few or many, or a class for an expanded clone.

CDR3 DNA,CDR3 protein,clone size,D gene,V gene,J gene
TGTGCCAGCAGTCATTGGACAGGGGGCTTCGGCATTCAGTACTTC,CASSHWTGGFGIQYF,NA,TRBD1,TRBV7-8,TRBJ2-4
TGCGCCAGCAGCTTGGCTCTAGCGGGGAAGCAAGAGACCCAGTACTTC,CASSLALAGKQETQYF,NA,TRBD2,TRBV5-1,TRBJ2-5
TGTGCCAGCAGTGCTATAAGAAAAGAGACCCAGTACTTC,CASSAIRKETQYF,NA,NA,TRBV6-1,TRBJ2-5
TGTGCCAGCAGTTACTCGACAGGACGCACCGGGGAGCTGTTTTTT,CASSYSTGRTGELFF,NA,NA,TRBV6-5,TRBJ2-2
TGCAGTGCCGAAGAACGACAGGGGCAGTACTTC,CSAEERQGQYF,NA,TRBD1,TRBV20-1,TRBJ2-5
TGTGCCAGCAGTTACTCGGACAGGGAGCAGCCCCAGCATTTT,CASSYSDREQPQHF,NA,TRBD1,TRBV6-6,TRBJ1-5
TGTGCCAGCAGTGAAGCGCACAGAAACCCTAACTATGGCTACACCTTC,CASSEAHRNPNYGYTF,NA,NA,TRBV6-1,TRBJ1-2
TGTGCCAGCGTTTCGACAGGTTATAACTATGGCTACACCTTC,CASVSTGYNYGYTF,NA,NA,TRBV28,TRBJ1-2
TGCGCCAGCAGCCAAGAGGAGGGGGCCTGGACTGAAGCTTTCTTT,CASSQEEGAWTEAFF,NA,TRBD1,TRBV4-3,TRBJ1-1
TGCAGCGTTGAGGCAGTCTATGGCTACACCTTC,CSVEAVYGYTF,NA,NA,TRBV29-1,TRBJ1-2
TGTGCCAGTGAAGCCTCCTACACCCCAGGGTCGGGCGGTCAGCCCCAGCATTTT,CASEASYTPGSGGQPQHF,NA,NA,TRBV11-2,TRBJ1-5
TGCAGCGTTCGGACGGGACTCCAAGAGACCCAGTACTTC,CSVRTGLQETQYF,NA,NA,TRBV29-1,TRBJ2-5
TGTGCCATAGGCTCGGCAGGGAGGTCTGAAGCTTTCTTT,CAIGSAGRSEAFF,NA,NA,TRBV10-3,TRBJ1-1
TGTGCCTGGAGTGGAGGAGACAATCAGCCCCAGCATTTT,CAWSGGDNQPQHF,NA,NA,TRBV30,TRBJ1-5
TGTGCCAGCAGCCTAAGGACAGGGGGGTCAGAGACCCAGTACTTC,CASSLRTGGSETQYF,NA,TRBD1,TRBV7-9,TRBJ2-5
TGTGCCAGCAGCTTAGAGGGGAACAGGGCAGGGGAGCAGTTCTTC,CASSLEGNRAGEQFF,NA,NA,TRBV7-8,TRBJ2-1
TGCGCCAGCAGCTTGGCGACGACTAGCACAGATACGCAGTATTTT,CASSLATTSTDTQYF,NA,NA,TRBV5-1,TRBJ2-3
TGCGCCAGCAGCTTGGATCAGCGGGAGGGCCGAACCCAGTACTTC,CASSLDQREGRTQYF,once,TRBD2,TRBV5-1,TRBJ2-5
TGTGCCTGGAGTGTAGCGGGATGGGGAGATACGCAGTATTTT,CAWSVAGWGDTQYF,once,TRBD2,TRBV30,TRBJ2-3
TGTGCCAGCTCACCACCGCGGGAGGGCCTGGGAAATGAGCAGTTCTTC,CASSPPREGLGNEQFF,NA,TRBD2,TRBV18,TRBJ2-1
TGTGCCAGCAGCAGGCCGGGACTGAGAATGAAGGAACTGTTTTTT,CASSRPGLRMKELFF,NA,NA,TRBV11-2,TRBJ1-4
TGTGCCAGCAGCCTACCCAGGCCCAATGAGCAGTTCTTC,CASSLPRPNEQFF,NA,NA,TRBV7-2,TRBJ2-1
TGTGCCAGCAGCGCAGCCGGGACAGGGGGCCTAGCGGGGAAGTTCTTC,CASSAAGTGGLAGKFF,NA,TRBD1,TRBV9,TRBJ2-1
TGTGCCAGCAGCCCCCTCCGACTAGTCTACGAGCAGTACTTC,CASSPLRLVYEQYF,NA,NA,TRBV7-8,TRBJ2-7
TGCGCCAGCAGTGAGTACCTTAATCGGGACACCATATATTTT,CASSEYLNRDTIYF,NA,NA,TRBV10-1,TRBJ1-3
TGTGCCAGCAGTTTATGGACAGGGCCAAATCAGCCCCAGCATTTT,CASSLWTGPNQPQHF,once,TRBD1,TRBV28,TRBJ1-5
TGTGCCAGCAGCTTAACTAGCTTTACGACTAACAATGAGCAGTTCTTC,CASSLTSFTTNNEQFF,once,NA,TRBV5-6,TRBJ2-1
TGTGCCAGCAGCTCTGGACTAGCACCAAACACAGATACGCAGTATTTT,CASSSGLAPNTDTQYF,NA,TRBD2,TRBV5-8,TRBJ2-3
TGCGCCAGCAGCCAAGGCGGGGGGGGAGGCATTCAGTACTTC,CASSQGGGGGIQYF,NA,TRBD2,TRBV4-3,TRBJ2-4
TGTGCCAGCTCACGGGTGGGACAGTCCTACGAGCAGTACTTC,CASSRVGQSYEQYF,NA,TRBD1,TRBV18,TRBJ2-7
TGTGCCAGCAGCTCGGGACTAACCAATGAGCAGTTCTTC,CASSSGLTNEQFF,NA,TRBD2,TRBV7-6,TRBJ2-1
TGTGCCACTGTTGGACCCTGGGGGGAGGCTCGCGGTGGGTTGAAGCAGTACTTC,CATVGPWGEARGGLKQYF,NA,NA,TRBV19,TRBJ2-7
TGTGCCAGCAGCCAAGCGACAGCCAGTTACAATGAGCAGTTCTTC,CASSQATASYNEQFF,NA,NA,TRBV4-2,TRBJ2-1
TGTGCCAGTACTAGGACACCCAATCAGCCCCAGCATTTT,CASTRTPNQPQHF,NA,NA,TRBV19,TRBJ1-5
TGTGCCAGCAGTTTACAGGGGATAGGGTACAATGAGCAGTTCTTC,CASSLQGIGYNEQFF,NA,NA,TRBV27,TRBJ2-1
TGTGCCAGCTCACCCCGGGAGGGTACAATGGGAGAGACCCAGTACTTC,CASSPREGTMGETQYF,NA,TRBD2,TRBV18,TRBJ2-5
TGCGCCAGCAGCTCCGGAACAGGAACCTACGAGCAGTACTTC,CASSSGTGTYEQYF,NA,NA,TRBV5-1,TRBJ2-7
TGTGCCAGTAGTACCCGACTAGGTGGAAACATTCAGTACTTC,CASSTRLGGNIQYF,NA,NA,TRBV19,TRBJ2-4
TGTGCCAGCAGTTTAGATGTTAGCGGAGGGCTCCAAGAGACCCAGTACTTC,CASSLDVSGGLQETQYF,NA,NA,TRBV28,TRBJ2-5
TGCGCCAGCAGCGGGCTAGCGGGGGAGGGCACGCAGTATTTT,CASSGLAGEGTQYF,NA,TRBD2,TRBV5-1,TRBJ2-3
TGTGCCAGCGGCTGGCTTTATGGCTACACCTTC,CASGWLYGYTF,NA,NA,TRBV11-2,TRBJ1-2
TGCGCCAGCAGCTTAAGGGGTTCTAGCACAGATACGCAGTATTTT,CASSLRGSSTDTQYF,NA,NA,TRBV5-1,TRBJ2-3
TGTGCCAGCAGCGGAGTCCCCGCCTCCTACAATGAGCAGTTCTTC,CASSGVPASYNEQFF,NA,NA,TRBV9,TRBJ2-1
TGCGCCAGCCTCGGACTAGCGGGGCCAGGAGGGGAGCTGTTTTTT,CASLGLAGPGGELFF,NA,TRBD2,TRBV5-1,TRBJ2-2
TGTGCCAGCAGTTTACGGTGGGACTGGCCTCGCGAGCAGTACTTC,CASSLRWDWPREQYF,NA,NA,TRBV27,TRBJ2-7
TGTGCCAGCAGCTCCGCTCTAGCGGGAGGGATGGAGACCCAGTACTTC,CASSSALAGGMETQYF,NA,TRBD2,TRBV11-1,TRBJ2-5
TGTGCCAGCAGTCCTAAGGGGGCCGAGCAGTACTTC,CASSPKGAEQYF,NA,TRBD1,TRBV6-6,TRBJ2-7
TGTGCCAGTAGTTCCTGGACAGGGGAAAGCAATGAGCAGTTCTTC,CASSSWTGESNEQFF,NA,TRBD1,TRBV19,TRBJ2-1
TGCGCCAGCAGCCAAGATTTCCCCCCCCCTAGCACAGATACGCAGTATTTT,CASSQDFPPPSTDTQYF,NA,NA,TRBV4-1,TRBJ2-3
TGTGCCAGCAGCATCAGGGGAGGGGCAGATACGCAGTATTTT,CASSIRGGADTQYF,NA,NA,TRBV5-4,TRBJ2-3
TGTGCCAGCAGTCCAACGGGACTAGCGATCGTCGATGAGCAGTTCTTC,CASSPTGLAIVDEQFF,NA,TRBD2,TRBV6-6,TRBJ2-1
TGCGCCAGCAGCCTGGGACAGGGCCCCCACGAGCAGTACTTC,CASSLGQGPHEQYF,NA,TRBD1,TRBV4-3,TRBJ2-7
TGTGCCAGCAGTCCCTTGGGACAGGTTTACTACGAGCAGTACTTC,CASSPLGQVYYEQYF,NA,TRBD1,TRBV6-5,TRBJ2-7
TGTGCCAGTAGAGGGGTCCACGAGCAGTACTTC,CASRGVHEQYF,NA,NA,TRBV19,TRBJ2-7
TGTGCCAGCAGCTTCCCCGTGGTAATAGCGGAGCCCACAGATACGCAGTATTTT,CASSFPVVIAEPTDTQYF,NA,NA,TRBV7-9,TRBJ2-3